Listed below are T cell receptor beta chains from one sample, sequenced in a study of Graves' ophthalmopathy and Graves' hyperthyroidism. Each CDR3 protein gets one entry after TCRdb re-called the multiplex PCR reads with MiXCR. The top ten hold about 4.1% of the sample, which has around 590,000 distinct CDR3 sequences, roughly 40% seen once. Sequenced sample: peripheral blood or thyroid tissue (not recorded which). The receptors shown here come from an adult man with Graves' hyperthyroidism. The CDR3 runs from the conserved cysteine through the conserved F or W. The size field is filled for only some rows; it gives once, few, many or a size class.

many,TRBV10-3,TRBJ1-2,CAISAGQLNYGYTF
few,TRBV7-2,TRBJ1-2,CASSSPRGSNYGYTF
many,TRBV2,TRBJ1-6,CASSAAGNNSPLHF
few,TRBV5-6,TRBJ2-7,CASSLAPVSGLYEQYF
-,TRBV25-1,-,CASSDLYNEQFF
-,TRBV2,TRBJ1-1,CAGMEGQLNTEAFF
few,TRBV20-1,TRBJ2-3,CSAWDSLSTDTQYF
-,TRBV12-3/TRBV12-4,TRBJ2-2,CASSAAAGQGRAPGSCFF
-,TRBV5-5,TRBJ2-7,CASAGQGTYEQYF
once,TRBV10-3,TRBJ2-7,CAISNHRDREVYEQYF
few,TRBV7-8,TRBJ2-3,CASSQDHGTDTQYF
-,TRBV29-1,TRBJ2-2,CSVEGLAVNTGELFF
-,TRBV29-1,TRBJ2-7,CSVLLAGTYEQYF
-,TRBV5-1,TRBJ2-7,CASTPAGVQQQYF
few,TRBV7-9,TRBJ2-6,CASSSIQGAGANVLTF
many,TRBV7-8,TRBJ1-4,CASSLGWQSNEKLFF
many,TRBV7-2,TRBJ2-5,CASSIQDLGETQYF
many,TRBV7-8,TRBJ1-4,CASSLARNSGENEKLFF
-,TRBV29-1,TRBJ2-7,CSVARVFGSYERYF
-,TRBV2,TRBJ1-1,CASSDRWDRGRNTEAFF
-,TRBV2,TRBJ1-6,CASSLRGVGSLHF
many,TRBV12-3/TRBV12-4,TRBJ1-1,CASSLVSGGSEAFF
-,TRBV20-1,TRBJ2-2,CSAPRGGQGELFF
-,TRBV20-1,TRBJ1-1,CSARAGDTEAFF
-,TRBV7-9,TRBJ2-2,CASSGLAGSCFF
-,TRBV25-1,TRBJ2-2,CACSARDTWGSANTGELFF
many,TRBV9,TRBJ2-7,CASSVADSLTYEQYF
few,TRBV4-1,TRBJ1-4,CASSQEGPMSEKLFF
-,TRBV20-1,-,CSARALRGQGEQFF
-,TRBV12-3/TRBV12-4,TRBJ2-3,CASTWAGMTDTQYF
-,TRBV9,TRBJ2-5,CASSPNSNQETQYF
-,TRBV7-9,TRBJ2-2,CASSPLGTANTGELFF
-,TRBV10-3,TRBJ1-4,CAISEGTSGSEKLFF
many,TRBV7-2,TRBJ1-2,CASSRDTANYGYTF
-,TRBV10-3,TRBJ2-6,CAIGGANVLTF
-,TRBV20-1,TRBJ2-1,CSARSPASGMPDTQFF
many,TRBV10-3,TRBJ1-5,CAISENDSNQPQHF
many,TRBV12-3/TRBV12-4,TRBJ1-1,CASSLDRMNTEAFF
few,TRBV24-1,TRBJ2-3,CASNGAGSTDTQYF
-,TRBV10-2,TRBJ2-7,CASSVGPLYEQYF
many,TRBV5-1,TRBJ2-2,CASSLSGVANTGELFF
few,TRBV25-1,TRBJ2-5,CASSVGGLQETQYF
-,TRBV27,TRBJ1-1,CASTREGYTEAFF
many,TRBV11-2,TRBJ2-5,CASSLGERVGAETQYF
few,TRBV5-1,TRBJ2-2,CASSYLSTGMAGELFF
few,TRBV6-1,TRBJ2-5,CASSEVGGVQETQYF
many,TRBV20-1,TRBJ1-4,CSARPNPATNEKLFF
-,TRBV7-9,TRBJ1-2,CASSRGQGDVYGYTF
few,TRBV7-8,-,CASSLVGLAGYHNEQFF
few,TRBV6-5,TRBJ2-2,CASSFSRDENTGELFF
-,TRBV2,TRBJ1-1,CASSFEGDREAFF
-,TRBV19,TRBJ2-3,CASSIGFRPSTDTQYF
-,TRBV2,TRBJ2-3,CASREQGVSFRDTQYF